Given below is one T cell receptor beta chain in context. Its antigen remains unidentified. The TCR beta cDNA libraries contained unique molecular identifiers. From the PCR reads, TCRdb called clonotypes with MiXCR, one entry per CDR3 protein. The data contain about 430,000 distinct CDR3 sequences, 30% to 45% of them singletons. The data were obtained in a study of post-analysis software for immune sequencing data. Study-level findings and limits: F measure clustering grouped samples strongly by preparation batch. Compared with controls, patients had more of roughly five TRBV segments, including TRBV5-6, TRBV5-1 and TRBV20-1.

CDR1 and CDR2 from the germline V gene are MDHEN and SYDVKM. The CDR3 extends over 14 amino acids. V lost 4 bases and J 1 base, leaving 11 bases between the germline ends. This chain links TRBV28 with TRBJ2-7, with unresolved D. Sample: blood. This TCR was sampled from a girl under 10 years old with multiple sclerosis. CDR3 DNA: TGTGCCAGCAGTTGGATTTCGGTTTCCTACGAGCAGTACTTC. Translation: CASSWISVSYEQYF.